The rows below give T cell receptor beta chains drawn from one sample of a study of T cells in Graves' hyperthyroidism and ophthalmopathy. MiXCR was run by TCRdb on the multiplex PCR reads, yielding one entry per CDR3 protein. Of over 250,000 distinct CDR3 sequences listed, about 17% were seen once; the top ten hold less than 70%. Sample: blood. These receptors were taken from an older woman with Graves' ophthalmopathy. CDR3s include the opening cysteine and the closing phenylalanine or tryptophan. D genes are given only for firm matches. For some rows the clone size is stated as once, few or many, or as a class when expanded; others skip it.

>NA|TRBV28|TRBJ1-1|NA
CASSLTDSRREAFF
TGTGCCAGCAGTCTTACTGACAGCCGCCGTGAAGCTTTCTTT
>NA|TRBV10-3|TRBJ2-7|NA
CAISESWGNSYEQYF
TGTGCCATCAGTGAGTCTTGGGGGAACTCCTACGAGCAGTACTTC
>NA|TRBV28|TRBJ1-2|many
CASSLPGMGYTF
TGTGCCAGCAGTTTGCCGGGTATGGGCTACACCTTC
>NA|TRBV5-5|TRBJ1-5|NA
CASSLAVGGNQPQHF
TGTGCCAGCAGCTTGGCGGTGGGAGGTAATCAGCCCCAGCATTTT
>NA|TRBV24-1|TRBJ2-1|few
CATSLGANEQFF
TGTGCCACCAGTCTCGGGGCCAATGAGCAGTTCTTC
>NA|TRBV5-1|TRBJ2-1|many
CASSLAFLAHWNEQFF
TGCGCCAGCAGCTTGGCCTTCCTGGCCCACTGGAATGAGCAGTTCTTC
>TRBD2|TRBV20-1|TRBJ2-1|many
CSALGLAGGYNEQFF
TGCAGTGCTCTAGGACTAGCGGGAGGCTACAATGAGCAGTTCTTC
>NA|TRBV20-1|TRBJ2-7|many
CSARVRGGSYEQYF
TGCAGTGCTAGAGTGCGGGGTGGCTCGTACGAGCAGTACTTC
>TRBD1|TRBV19|TRBJ2-7|NA
CASRRDSYEQYF
TGTGCCAGTCGACGGGACAGCTACGAGCAGTACTTC
>NA|TRBV6-1|TRBJ2-1|many
CASSRLEANEQFF
TGTGCCAGCAGTAGACTAGAGGCCAATGAGCAGTTCTTC
>NA|TRBV29-1|TRBJ2-3|NA
CSVWTRTDTQYF
TGCAGCGTCTGGACTCGCACAGATACGCAGTATTTT
>NA|TRBV6-2/TRBV6-3|TRBJ2-7|few
CASSYGFPYEQYF
TGTGCCAGCAGTTACGGATTCCCCTACGAGCAGTACTTC
>TRBD1|TRBV2|TRBJ1-2|many
CASSRGQDYGYTF
TGTGCCAGCAGTCGTGGACAGGACTATGGCTACACCTTC
>TRBD1|TRBV19|TRBJ1-2|many
CASSKGTGDSGYTF
TGTGCCAGTAGCAAAGGGACAGGGGACTCTGGCTACACCTTC
>NA|TRBV29-1|TRBJ2-7|many
CSVVLGIEQYF
TGCAGCGTTGTACTAGGGATCGAGCAGTACTTC
>TRBD2|TRBV7-2|TRBJ2-1|many
CASTSRLAGYNEQFF
TGTGCCAGCACCAGTAGACTAGCGGGCTACAATGAGCAGTTCTTC
>TRBD1|TRBV7-2|TRBJ2-1|many
CASSTQGVYNEQFF
TGTGCCAGCAGCACCCAGGGGGTTTACAATGAGCAGTTCTTC
>TRBD2|TRBV2|TRBJ2-1|many
CASSESSGAYNEQFF
TGTGCCAGCAGTGAGTCTAGCGGGGCCTACAATGAGCAGTTCTTC
>NA|TRBV6-6|TRBJ2-2|NA
CASSYSLDSIDTGELFF
TGTGCCAGCAGTTACTCGCTAGACAGTATCGACACCGGGGAGCTGTTTTTT
>TRBD2|TRBV20-1|TRBJ2-1|many
CSAVGSLGLAGVKNEQFF
TGCAGTGCCGTTGGGAGTCTGGGGCTAGCGGGAGTAAAGAATGAGCAGTTCTTC
>TRBD1|TRBV10-3|TRBJ1-2|few
CAISTTGDGYTF
TGTGCCATCTCCACTACAGGGGATGGCTACACCTTC
>NA|TRBV5-5|TRBJ1-1|many
CASSFEFLNTEAFF
TGTGCCAGCAGCTTTGAGTTCTTGAACACTGAAGCTTTCTTT
>TRBD2|TRBV9|TRBJ2-7|NA
CASSVGGLAGFDEQYF
TGTGCCAGCAGCGTAGGGGGACTAGCGGGGTTCGACGAGCAGTACTTC
>NA|TRBV2|TRBJ1-1|many
CASSGTEWGEAFF
TGTGCCAGCAGTGGAACTGAGTGGGGAGAAGCTTTCTTT
>TRBD1|TRBV28|TRBJ1-1|many
CASSPTATGTGSTEAFF
TGTGCCAGCAGCCCAACCGCGACAGGGACGGGTTCGACTGAAGCTTTCTTT
>NA|TRBV5-4|TRBJ1-2|NA
CASSFAPGNYGYTF
TGTGCCAGCAGCTTTGCACCCGGTAACTATGGCTACACCTTC
>NA|TRBV7-2|TRBJ2-3|many
CASSLVGSTNTQYF
TGTGCCAGCAGCTTAGTGGGATCAACTAATACGCAGTATTTT
>TRBD1|TRBV4-3|TRBJ2-2|NA
CASRKTGSGELFF
TGCGCCAGCAGGAAGACAGGGTCCGGGGAGCTGTTTTTT
>TRBD2|TRBV20-1|TRBJ2-3|many
CSATGTSGSTDTQYF
TGCAGTGCTACCGGGACTAGCGGGTCCACAGATACGCAGTATTTT
>NA|TRBV27|TRBJ2-7|few
CASSLYPGTLGYEQYF
TGTGCCAGCAGTTTATACCCTGGGACTTTAGGTTACGAGCAGTACTTC
>NA|TRBV20-1|TRBJ1-6|few
CSATLVYNSPLHF
TGCAGTGCGACCTTGGTGTATAATTCACCCCTCCACTTT
>NA|TRBV20-1|TRBJ2-1|many
CSAVTRTEQFF
TGCAGTGCTGTTACTAGGACTGAGCAGTTCTTC
>NA|TRBV9|TRBJ2-7|NA
CASSVGGESYEQYF
TGTGCCAGCAGCGTAGGGGGAGAAAGCTACGAGCAGTACTTC
>NA|TRBV11-3|TRBJ2-2|many
CASSPGRNTGELFF
TGTGCCAGCAGCCCGGGACGTAACACCGGGGAGCTGTTTTTT
>TRBD2|TRBV30|TRBJ2-1|NA
CAWSVGLAGVVDAEQFF
TGTGCCTGGAGTGTGGGACTAGCGGGAGTTGTTGACGCTGAGCAGTTCTTC
>TRBD1|TRBV28|TRBJ1-5|NA
CASRKQGGQPQHF
TGTGCCAGCAGGAAACAGGGGGGTCAGCCCCAGCATTTT